Sequencing of this T cell receptor beta chain was carried out in a study of T cell responses to AZD1222 COVID-19 vaccine. Whole-study results and caveats: The CD4 TCRs associated with vaccination extended across spike and predominated at 160-218 and 743-854. Of spike-specific TCRs, nearly half reportedly target regions left unmutated in variants.

The repertoire was sequenced with immunoSEQ multiplex PCR; TCRdb's copy has only in-frame clones and lacks some. The sample lists around 120,000 clones, roughly 91% occurring once. Germline assignment: CDR1 SGDLS and CDR2 YYNGEE. The CDR3 covers 15 residues. With 2 bases removed from V and 6 bases from J, the gap between germline ends came to 14 bases. Comment on this clone: Its antigen remains unknown.

The sample here was peripheral blood, taken 28 days after the second AZD1222 dose. The chain joins TRBV9 to TRBJ2-2, with unresolved D. The receptor was derived from an adult who received the AZD1222 COVID-19 vaccine. CDR3 residues: CASSVDSGFPGELFF. CDR3 DNA sequence: TGTGCCAGCAGCGTTGATTCAGGTTTTCCCGGGGAGCTGTTTTTT.